The rows below give T cell receptor beta chains drawn from one sample of a study of spatial heterogeneity in lung cancer. TCRdb passed the 5' RACE reads through MiXCR, listing each CDR3 protein once. The repertoire holds under 150,000 distinct CDR3 sequences, with 12% as singletons. The sequencing here drew on PBMCs, taken at follow-up. The receptors derive from a male donor with early-stage non-small cell lung cancer. Each CDR3 is given with its conserved first and last residue. A D gene is named only where the DNA matches it firmly. Expanded clones are given a class, and other clones once, few, many or no size at all.

v_call,cdr3_length,d_call,clone_size,j_call,cdr3_aa,cdr3_nt
TRBV6-2/TRBV6-3,13,.,many,TRBJ2-2,CASVKLNTGELFF,TGTGCCAGCGTGAAACTGAACACCGGGGAGCTGTTTTTT
TRBV23-1,12,.,few,TRBJ2-7,CASSLILYEQYF,TGCGCCAGCAGTCTAATCCTCTACGAGCAGTACTTC
TRBV10-3,16,.,.,TRBJ1-3,CAIKGNRQNSGNTIYF,TGTGCCATCAAAGGAAACAGGCAAAACTCTGGAAACACCATATATTTT
TRBV28,13,.,.,TRBJ2-1,CASSLGLRNEQFF,TGTGCCAGCAGTTTGGGACTCCGCAATGAGCAGTTCTTC
TRBV5-1,15,TRBD1,.,TRBJ1-1,CASSRGTVQNTEAFF,TGCGCCAGCAGCCGAGGGACAGTCCAGAACACTGAAGCTTTCTTT
TRBV20-1,14,TRBD1,.,TRBJ2-3,CSAKTGARADTQYF,TGCAGTGCGAAGACAGGGGCCAGGGCAGATACGCAGTATTTT
TRBV29-1,12,.,many,TRBJ1-2,CSVYDSLVGYTF,TGCAGCGTTTACGACAGTCTTGTGGGCTACACCTTC
TRBV3-1,14,TRBD1,few,TRBJ1-5,CASSLGQGHQPQHF,TGTGCCAGCAGCCTGGGACAGGGTCATCAGCCCCAGCATTTT
TRBV3-1,13,.,many,TRBJ1-2,CASSQVPPDGYTF,TGTGCCAGCAGCCAAGTACCACCGGATGGCTACACCTTC
TRBV19,16,.,few,TRBJ2-1,CASSMHRVNPYNEQFF,TGTGCCAGTAGTATGCATAGGGTCAATCCCTACAATGAGCAGTTCTTC
TRBV20-1,13,TRBD2,many,TRBJ2-3,CSWTSRSTDTQYF,TGCAGCTGGACTAGTCGGTCGACAGATACGCAGTATTTT
TRBV6-5,14,TRBD1,.,TRBJ1-3,CASNQGAAGNTIYF,TGTGCCAGCAACCAGGGGGCAGCTGGAAACACCATATATTTT
TRBV7-9,14,.,.,TRBJ2-7,CASSPAKGNYEQYF,TGTGCCAGCAGCCCCGCAAAAGGGAACTACGAGCAGTACTTC
TRBV7-6,14,TRBD2,many,TRBJ2-7,CASSSTNGGGLLYF,TGTGCCAGCAGCTCGACGAACGGCGGGGGGCTCTTGTACTTC
TRBV6-5,14,.,.,TRBJ1-1,CASSYAGLSTEAFF,TGTGCCAGCAGTTACGCAGGCCTGAGCACTGAAGCTTTCTTT
TRBV10-2,13,.,.,TRBJ1-5,CASKNPGDQPQHF,TGCGCCAGCAAGAATCCAGGCGATCAGCCCCAGCATTTT
TRBV9,15,.,.,TRBJ2-5,CASSVGQGRRETQYF,TGTGCCAGCAGCGTAGGCCAGGGGAGGCGAGAGACCCAGTACTTC
TRBV5-1,14,TRBD1,many,TRBJ2-5,CASSFGQGGETQYF,TGCGCCAGCAGCTTCGGACAGGGAGGTGAGACCCAGTACTTC
TRBV12-3/TRBV12-4,15,TRBD2,.,TRBJ2-5,CASRLLAGEQETQYF,TGTGCCAGCAGGTTACTAGCGGGGGAACAAGAGACCCAGTACTTC
TRBV20-1,15,TRBD1,few,TRBJ2-2,CSAPPPTGSRVELFF,TGCAGTGCACCGCCCCCGACAGGGAGCCGGGTGGAGCTGTTTTTT
TRBV4-2,15,TRBD2,many,TRBJ2-3,CASSQASGVVYTQYF,TGTGCCAGCAGCCAAGCTAGCGGGGTCGTTTATACGCAGTATTTT
TRBV9,16,.,many,TRBJ2-3,CASSVVGAASTDTQYF,TGTGCCAGCAGCGTAGTGGGGGCGGCTAGCACAGATACGCAGTATTTT
TRBV9,15,TRBD2,many,TRBJ2-3,CASSAGLAGPDTQYF,TGTGCCAGCAGCGCAGGACTAGCGGGGCCAGATACGCAGTATTTT
TRBV11-2,16,.,.,TRBJ1-1,CASSLGQVRMNTEAFF,TGTGCCAGCAGCTTAGGACAGGTCAGGATGAACACTGAAGCTTTCTTT
TRBV19,17,TRBD2,few,TRBJ2-5,CASSKLGSGAQQETQYF,TGTGCCAGTAGTAAATTGGGTAGCGGGGCACAGCAAGAGACCCAGTACTTC
TRBV6-2/TRBV6-3,15,.,.,TRBJ1-6,CASSTTGTYNSPLHF,TGTGCCAGCAGCACAACAGGGACCTATAATTCACCCCTCCACTTT
TRBV4-2,13,.,few,TRBJ2-2,CASSRRNTGELFF,TGTGCCAGCAGCCGGCGGAACACCGGGGAGCTGTTTTTT
TRBV5-5,13,.,many,TRBJ2-5,CASSLGSQETQYF,TGTGCCAGCAGCCTGGGAAGTCAAGAGACCCAGTACTTC
TRBV29-1,12,.,few,TRBJ1-2,CSVSSGSYGYTF,TGCAGCGTTAGTTCGGGGTCGTATGGCTACACCTTC
TRBV12-3/TRBV12-4,14,.,few,TRBJ1-6,CASSIQGDNSPLHF,TGTGCCAGCAGCATACAGGGTGATAATTCACCCCTCCACTTT
TRBV15,12,.,.,TRBJ1-6,CATSRWGFPLHF,TGTGCCACCAGCAGGTGGGGGTTCCCCCTCCACTTT
TRBV12-3/TRBV12-4,13,.,few,TRBJ1-1,CASGQNMNTEAFF,TGTGCCAGCGGCCAGAACATGAACACTGAAGCTTTCTTT
TRBV30,16,TRBD1,few,TRBJ1-1,CAWSVAWDRGNTEAFF,TGTGCCTGGAGTGTAGCGTGGGACAGGGGGAACACTGAAGCTTTCTTT
TRBV4-3,16,TRBD2,.,TRBJ2-1,CASSQGSSGAYNEQFF,TGCGCCAGCAGCCAGGGTTCTAGCGGGGCCTACAATGAGCAGTTCTTC
TRBV28,15,.,few,TRBJ1-1,CASSHGQIGNTEAFF,TGTGCCAGCAGTCACGGACAGATTGGGAACACTGAAGCTTTCTTT
TRBV20-1,13,TRBD1,.,TRBJ2-3,CSAPQGADGTQYF,TGCAGTGCGCCCCAGGGGGCGGATGGTACGCAGTATTTT
TRBV11-1,14,TRBD2,many,TRBJ2-3,CASSLRGGTDTQYF,TGTGCCAGCAGCTTGCGGGGGGGCACAGATACGCAGTATTTT
TRBV27,14,TRBD1,few,TRBJ1-3,CASRGQGMENTIYF,TGTGCCAGCAGGGGACAGGGGATGGAAAACACCATATATTTT
TRBV29-1,13,TRBD1,few,TRBJ2-7,CSYRQGASYEQYF,TGCAGTTATCGGCAGGGGGCCTCCTACGAGCAGTACTTC
TRBV5-1,16,TRBD1,few,TRBJ1-1,CASSLPGTGGITEAFF,TGCGCCAGCAGCTTGCCGGGGACAGGGGGCATCACTGAAGCTTTCTTT